Shown below are 18 T cell receptor beta chains from a single sample sequenced in a study of blood T cell repertoires in COVID-19. Method: immunoSEQ multiplex PCR; TCRdb's copy keeps in-frame clones and lacks some. The top ten clones hold 1.5% to 2% of a sample with 140,000 to 150,000 clones, 80% to 90% of them seen once. Material for sequencing was peripheral blood. Receptors originate from a woman aged 45-65 years with acute or convalescent COVID-19.

V gene TRBV7-2 combines with J gene TRBJ1-2; D remains unclear. There are 14 residues in the CDR3. Between the trimmed V and J ends, which lost 4 bases and 8 bases, there was a span of 17 bases. Germline CDR1 and CDR2: SGHTA and FQGNSA. CDR3: CASSYYLLESGYTF. CDR3 nucleotide sequence: TGTGCCAGCAGCTACTACCTCTTGGAGTCGGGCTACACCTTC.

This clone showed up just once. V is TRBV30 and J is TRBJ1-5, with TRBD1 matching over 9 bases. CDR3 size: 13 residues. Trimming took 2 bases from V and 7 from J; bases not matched to a gene: 3. Germline V gene sequence: CDR1 GTSNPN, CDR2 SVGIG (reference sequence). The CDR3 spells CAWSRDRVQPQHF. The CDR3 nucleotides are TGTGCCTGGAGTAGGGACAGGGTCCAGCCCCAGCATTTT.

This clone was seen just once. The V gene is TRBV3-1 (or the pseudogene TRBV3-2), the J gene TRBJ2-2, with 10 bases fitting TRBD2. Losses at the gene ends were 7 bases for V and 3 bases for J; bases not matched to a gene: 8. The CDR3 length is 16 residues. Germline CDR1 and CDR2: LGHDT and YNNKEL (reference sequence). The CDR3, as DNA: TGTGCCAGCAACCCCACCGGGACTAGCGACACCGGGGAGCTGTTTTTT. It codes for CASNPTGTSDTGELFF.

The chain combines TRBV2 with TRBJ2-1; a possible D gene is TRBD1 (6 bases). From germline, CDR1 is SNHLY and CDR2 FYNNEI. The CDR3 extends over 13 amino acids. Trimming shortened V by 9 bases and J by 3 bases, and 12 bases separated the two germline ends. For the CDR3, the DNA is TGTGCCAGTAAACAGGACAGCTACAATGAGCAGTTCTTC. Translating gives CASKQDSYNEQFF.

The rearrangement links TRBV7-2 to TRBJ2-3, with D perhaps TRBD1 (5 bases). Trimming shortened V by 0 bases and J by 4 bases, and 17 bases separated the two germline ends. Germline CDR1 and CDR2: SGHTA and FQGNSA. The length of the CDR3 is 17 residues. The CDR3: CASSLAGFGQGPDTQYF. CDR3 DNA: TGTGCCAGCAGCTTAGCGGGGTTCGGGCAGGGCCCAGATACGCAGTATTTT.

The rearrangement links TRBV3-1 (or the pseudogene TRBV3-2) to TRBJ1-2; D unclear. The CDR3 is made up of 13 amino acids. Trimming left V 4 bases short and J 6 bases short, with 12 bases between. Germline V gene lookup returns CDR1 LGHDT and CDR2 YNNKEL (reference sequence). The CDR3 region is CASSLRRAHGYTF. In nucleotides, the CDR3 is TGTGCCAGCAGCCTACGGAGGGCCCATGGCTACACCTTC.

The chain is built from TRBV29-1 and TRBJ2-7; TRBD2 is a possible D gene (5 bases). The CDR3 contains 14 residues. CDR1 and CDR2 (germline): SQVTM, ANQGSEA. The germline V and J ends were trimmed by 6 bases and 2 bases, with 17 bases remaining between them. The CDR3 DNA reads as TGCAGCGTCGTCCCGAGGGCAGGTCCCTACGAGCAGTACTTC. This codes for CSVVPRAGPYEQYF.

The V and J genes are TRBV5-1 and TRBJ2-5, with 10 bases aligning to TRBD2. The ends lost 4 bases at V and 4 bases at J; junction bases unmatched: 4. CDR3 length equals 14 residues. The germline V gene encodes CDR1 SGHRS and CDR2 YFSETQ. Here the CDR3 reads CASSTPSGGETQYF. The CDR3, as DNA: TGCGCCAGCAGCACTCCTAGCGGGGGAGAGACCCAGTACTTC.

The chain uses TRBV12-3 or TRBV12-4 and TRBJ1-4; D not resolved. V was shortened by 3 bases and J by 8 bases, with 7 bases between the two germline ends. CDR3 length: 12 residues. DNA for the CDR3: TGTGCCAGCAGTTTGGCGGGGGAAAAACTGTTTTTT. Its translation: CASSLAGEKLFF.

This chain connects TRBV5-1 to TRBJ2-3; 13 nucleotides line up with TRBD2. The CDR3 runs 15 residues. V lost 4 bases, J lost 3 bases, and 2 bases stayed unmatched. CDR1 is SGHRS and CDR2 is YFSETQ in the germline V gene. Here the CDR3 DNA reads TGCGCCAGCAGCCAGACTAGCGGGAGGACAGATACGCAGTATTTT. Translated: CASSQTSGRTDTQYF.

J is TRBJ1-1 and V is TRBV5-5; D not resolved. This CDR3 comprises 14 residues. The germline CDR1 and CDR2 sequences are SGHKS and YYEKEE (reference sequence). The V end lost 4 bases, the J end lost 1 base, and 11 bases lay between the germline ends. CDR3 DNA: TGTGCCAGCAGCATCGACATTCCGAACACTGAAGCTTTCTTT. It is translated as CASSIDIPNTEAFF.

Turning to this clone: Other nucleotide sequences in the sample specify the same CDR3. The chain combines TRBV18 with TRBJ2-5, with a tentative D call TRBD1 (5 bases). The CDR3 runs 13 residues. V was shortened by 3 bases and J by 2 bases, with 7 bases between the two germline ends. Germline V gene data show CDR1 as KGHSH and CDR2 as LQKENI. CDR3 in DNA: TGTGCCAGCTCACCGGGGCAGCAAGAGACCCAGTACTTC. It yields the protein CASSPGQQETQYF. The full variable domain, with the rest looked up from reference TRBV18 and TRBJ2-5, is NAGVMQNPRHLVRRRGQEARLRCSPMKGHSHVYWYRQLPEEGLKFMVYLQKENIIDESGMPKERFSAEFPKEGPSILRIQQVVRGDSAAYFCASSPGQQETQYFGPGTRLLVL.

The V gene is TRBV4-1, the J gene TRBJ1-2, with 9 bases aligning to TRBD1. Germline CDR1 is MGHRA and CDR2 is YSYEKL. V shed 0 bases, J shed 2 bases, and the junction held 4 bases outside the gene matches. The CDR3 loop spans 16 amino acids. The CDR3 nucleotides read TGCGCCAGCAGCCAAGATCTGGGACAGGGCAACTATGGCTACACCTTC. Protein: CASSQDLGQGNYGYTF.

This sequence joins TRBV6-5 and TRBJ1-2; D uncertain. With 3 bases removed from V and 0 bases from J, the gap between germline ends came to 11 bases. The CDR3 extends over 15 amino acids. Germline V lookup: CDR1 MNHEY, CDR2 SVGAGI. Here the CDR3 DNA reads TGTGCCAGCAGTTATTCGCTGAACACTAACTATGGCTACACCTTC. Protein: CASSYSLNTNYGYTF.

The J gene is TRBJ2-1, the V gene TRBV11-2; 10 bases map to TRBD2. The CDR3 has 17 amino acids. The V and J ends lost 2 bases and 3 bases, in that order; junction bases with no gene match: 7. The germline CDR1 and CDR2 sequences are SGHAT and FQNNGV. CDR3 sequence: CASSLRLAGPIYNEQFF. The CDR3 region has the DNA TGTGCCAGCAGCTTACGACTAGCGGGTCCTATCTACAATGAGCAGTTCTTC.

V usage is TRBV29-1 and J usage is TRBJ1-1; 11 bases are shared with TRBD1. CDR1 SQVTM and CDR2 ANQGSEA come from the germline V gene. The CDR3 length is 13 residues. With V trimmed by 3 bases and J by 11 bases, 8 bases remained unmatched. The CDR3 sequence is CSVDGTGGLGAFF. The CDR3 region has the DNA TGCAGCGTTGATGGGACAGGGGGATTGGGGGCTTTCTTT. The full variable domain, completed using reference TRBV29-1 and TRBJ1-1, is SAVISQKPSRDICQRGTSLTIQCQVDSQVTMMFWYRQQPGQSLTLIATANQGSEATYESGFVIDKFPISRPNLTFSTLTVSNMSPEDSSIYLCSVDGTGGLGAFFGQGTRLTVV.

The chain has TRBV12-5 and TRBJ2-7, with D tentatively TRBD1 (5 bases). Germline lookup yields CDR1 LGHNT and CDR2 FRNRAP. V shed 2 bases and J shed 1 base, with 12 bases lying between them. The CDR3 sequence is 15 residues long. This CDR3 is CASGLPRVGSYEQYF. The CDR3 DNA reads TGTGCTAGTGGTTTGCCCAGGGTTGGGTCCTACGAGCAGTACTTC.

The gene calls are TRBV4-2 and TRBJ1-2; D not resolved. The ends were cut back, 1 base at V and 4 bases at J, with 13 bases in the middle. In germline, CDR1 is LGHNA, CDR2 YNFKEQ. There are 15 residues in the CDR3. The CDR3 nucleotides read TGTGCCAGCAGCCAAGTTGAGGAGGGTGGCTATGGCTACACCTTC. This codes for CASSQVEEGGYGYTF.